Listed below are T cell receptor beta chains from one sample, sequenced in a study of CD8+CD57+ T cells in acquired aplastic anemia. TCRdb recomputed calls from the reads with MiXCR, one row per CDR3 protein. Seen here are around 140,000 distinct CDR3 sequences, less than 45% observed once, and the top ten hold roughly 8.4%. The sequencing input was sorted CD4+, CD8+, or CD8+CD57+ T cells (not recorded which) from PBMCs. These receptors all come from a human donor in good health, serving as a control. Each CDR3 is given without its conserved first and last residue.

v_gene: TRBV5-4; j_gene: TRBJ1-6; CDR3aa: ASSPEQGFNSPLH
v_gene: TRBV25-1; j_gene: TRBJ1-2; CDR3aa: ASSEIEGSSYGYT
v_gene: TRBV2; j_gene: TRBJ2-3; CDR3aa: ASSIFGKTDTQY
v_gene: TRBV25-1; j_gene: TRBJ2-1; CDR3aa: ASSPSGAYNEQF
v_gene: TRBV4-1; j_gene: TRBJ2-7; CDR3aa: ASSQDRSGGRAYEQY
v_gene: TRBV19; j_gene: TRBJ1-5; CDR3aa: ASSPGGPNQPQH
v_gene: TRBV7-9; j_gene: TRBJ1-4; CDR3aa: ASSFWTGMGANEKLF
v_gene: TRBV9; j_gene: TRBJ1-2; CDR3aa: ASSSAVAPNYGYT
v_gene: TRBV19; j_gene: TRBJ1-1; CDR3aa: ASSSQGQKSEAF
v_gene: TRBV9; j_gene: TRBJ2-3; CDR3aa: ASGRGADTQY
v_gene: TRBV18; j_gene: TRBJ1-1; CDR3aa: ASSPLPQNTEAF
v_gene: TRBV15; j_gene: TRBJ1-4; CDR3aa: ATSRDGQGANEKLF
v_gene: TRBV20-1; j_gene: TRBJ2-3; CDR3aa: SAPLAGITDTQY
v_gene: TRBV11-3; j_gene: TRBJ2-7; CDR3aa: AGSFLGAYEQY
v_gene: TRBV9; j_gene: TRBJ2-1; CDR3aa: ASSVTSSGIPNEQF
v_gene: TRBV5-1; j_gene: TRBJ2-3; CDR3aa: ASSSEGQPGNTDTQY
v_gene: TRBV29-1; j_gene: TRBJ1-1; CDR3aa: SVEGGQTNTEAF
v_gene: TRBV2; j_gene: TRBJ2-6; CDR3aa: ASSRQGASSGANVLT
v_gene: TRBV3-1; j_gene: TRBJ2-3; CDR3aa: ASSQGGLAGDTQY
v_gene: TRBV19; j_gene: TRBJ2-1; CDR3aa: AILINRGHYNEQF
v_gene: TRBV7-2; j_gene: TRBJ1-6; CDR3aa: ASSLVGGTNSPLH
v_gene: TRBV20-1; j_gene: TRBJ2-1; CDR3aa: SARGRGDIFDEQF
v_gene: TRBV20-1; j_gene: TRBJ1-6; CDR3aa: SAQKSGTGVNSPLH
v_gene: TRBV19; j_gene: TRBJ1-5; CDR3aa: ASWETGGNQPQH
v_gene: TRBV7-2; j_gene: TRBJ2-7; CDR3aa: ASSSTGISYEQY
v_gene: TRBV11-2; j_gene: TRBJ1-1; CDR3aa: ASSRGETEAF
v_gene: TRBV24-1; j_gene: TRBJ1-2; CDR3aa: ATSESRVEYGHT
v_gene: TRBV2; j_gene: NA; CDR3aa: ASSHRTSQETQY
v_gene: TRBV20-1; j_gene: TRBJ2-7; CDR3aa: SARSSGAGGEQY
v_gene: TRBV10-3; j_gene: TRBJ2-1; CDR3aa: AISWTSGLQQRNEQF
v_gene: TRBV20-1; j_gene: TRBJ2-3; CDR3aa: SAREAGVRTDTQY